This TCR beta chain comes out of a study of blood T cell repertoires in COVID-19. In the authors' workflow: Estimated nucleated cell counts came from reference gene primer amplification. Sequencing used immunoSEQ multiplex PCR; TCRdb keeps in-frame clones, though not all of them. The V and J calls and clone size are taken from that table; D and trimming were inferred from the DNA. The top ten hold 20% to 30% of the sample, which has around 180,000 clones, about nine tenths seen once. This clone appeared once. This CDR3 contains 16 residues. Germline CDR1 SGHRS, CDR2 YFSETQ. Trimming took off 5 bases at V and 0 bases at J, with 12 bases between the two ends.

Sequenced material: peripheral blood. The receptor comes from a man aged 60 to 75 with acute or convalescent COVID-19. V and J are TRBV5-1 and TRBJ2-6, with D perhaps TRBD1 (6 bases). The CDR3 bases are TGCGCCAGCAGGCTGGACAGTTTCTCTGGGGCCAACGTCCTGACTTTC. Protein sequence: CASRLDSFSGANVLTF.